One and the same sample provided the 10 T cell receptor beta chains below, sequenced in a study of spatial heterogeneity in lung cancer (dated 2019 in TCRdb). The library was prepared using 5' RACE. The sequencing machine was a NextSeq 500. TCRdb trimmed public reads at Q25 via fastp, called clones via MiXCR and kept in-frame beta chains. Rows matching on CDR3 protein sequence are summarized as one entry with the most common DNA and genes. The sample data list roughly 100,000 distinct CDR3 sequences, and around 9% of these were observed just once. The ten largest clones take up about 7% of the sample. The label giving this sample's time point can be read as: sample taken at primary tumor resection. TCR sequencing used whole RNA extracted from tumor and nontumor lung tissue, or from cryopreserved PBMC samples, without cell sorting. The sample here was PBMCs, taken at surgery. These receptors were obtained from a male donor with early-stage non-small cell lung cancer.

This clonotype turned up a few times. The chain is built from TRBV5-1 and TRBJ2-1; TRBD2 matches 7 bases. V lost 4 bases, J lost 9 bases, and 4 bases stayed unmatched. This CDR3 comprises 12 residues. Germline V gives CDR1 SGHRS, CDR2 YFSETQ. The CDR3 DNA reads TGCGCCAGCAGCCGGGAGCGGGGTGAGCAGTTCTTC. Its protein product is CASSRERGEQFF.

The chain recombines TRBV5-4 with TRBJ1-5; D gene uncertain. The CDR3 is made up of 15 amino acids. Germline lookup yields CDR1 SGHNT and CDR2 YYREEE (reference sequence). Trimming removed 2 bases from V and 2 bases from J, with 11 bases in between. The CDR3 loop is CASSFEPWGNQPQHF. The CDR3, as DNA: TGTGCCAGCAGCTTCGAGCCGTGGGGCAATCAGCCCCAGCATTTT.

The chain is built from TRBV7-7 and TRBJ2-5, with D possibly called TRBD1 or TRBD2 (5 bases each). Germline CDR1 and CDR2: SSHAT and FNYEAQ (reference sequence). V shed 5 bases and J shed 2 bases, with 12 bases lying between them. This CDR3 region has 14 residues. CDR3 sequence reads: CASSPWDVQETQYF. As DNA, the CDR3 is TGTGCCAGCAGCCCCTGGGACGTGCAAGAGACCCAGTACTTC.

This clonotype was counted a few times. The rearrangement joins TRBV9 to TRBJ2-1; possible D gene TRBD1, 6 bases. The CDR3 is made up of 14 amino acids. V lost 0 bases and J 3 bases, leaving 7 bases between the germline ends. Germline CDR1 is SGDLS and CDR2 is YYNGEE. As DNA, the CDR3 is TGTGCCAGCAGCGTAGAGGGGGACTACAATGAGCAGTTCTTC. Encoded protein: CASSVEGDYNEQFF.

This clonotype was recorded a few times. The CDR3 DNA reads as TGTGCCAGCAGTTCGGGAATTGGCTATGAGCAGTTCTTC. Amino acids: CASSSGIGYEQFF. V usage is TRBV28 and J usage is TRBJ2-1; possible D gene TRBD2, 5 bases. The CDR3 covers 13 residues. V was trimmed by 4 bases and J by 8 bases, leaving 12 bases between them. Germline lookup yields CDR1 MDHEN and CDR2 SYDVKM.

This clonotype was counted only a few times. The chain combines TRBV6-1 with TRBJ2-5; D gene unclear. Germline V gene data show CDR1 as MNHNS and CDR2 as SASEGT. CDR3 length: 14 residues. Trimming pared 1 base from V and 4 bases from J, leaving 10 bases between. CDR3 DNA sequence: TGTGCCAGCAGTGAAGGGCCTCCCTCAGAGACCCAGTACTTC. Amino acid sequence: CASSEGPPSETQYF.

In DNA, the CDR3 is TGCGCCAGCAGCTCAACCGGGACGGAAGGCTACACCTTC. This gives the protein CASSSTGTEGYTF. V and J are TRBV5-1 and TRBJ1-2; TRBD1 might be the D (5 bases). V lost 3 bases and J 8 bases, leaving 14 bases between the germline ends. The CDR3 totals 13 residues. The germline CDR1 and CDR2 sequences are SGHRS and YFSETQ.

This chain joins TRBV20-1 and TRBJ1-1; 7 bases are a match to TRBD1. V lost 2 bases to trimming and J lost 1 base; unmatched junction nucleotides: 7. This CDR3 is 15 amino acids long. CDR1 and CDR2 (germline): DFQATT, SNEGSKA (reference sequence). This CDR3 is CSARSSTGANTEAFF. CDR3 DNA sequence: TGCAGTGCTAGATCTTCAACAGGGGCGAACACTGAAGCTTTCTTT.

The chain recombines TRBV5-5 with TRBJ2-3; D is unresolved. The germline gives CDR1 SGHKS, CDR2 YYEKEE (reference sequence). The CDR3 sequence is 15 residues long. Trimming pared 0 bases from V and 2 bases from J, leaving 10 bases between. CDR3 in amino acids: CASSLANGPTDTQYF. The CDR3 DNA reads as TGTGCCAGCAGCTTGGCGAATGGACCCACAGATACGCAGTATTTT.

The chain uses TRBV9 and TRBJ1-2; D possibly corresponds to TRBD1 (6 bases). Trimming removed 0 bases at V and 4 bases at J, with 13 bases between. Germline loops: CDR1 SGDLS, CDR2 YYNGEE. The CDR3 covers 15 residues. The CDR3 loop reads CASSVGVQGSYGYTF. The CDR3 DNA is TGTGCCAGCAGCGTAGGGGTACAGGGAAGCTATGGCTACACCTTC.